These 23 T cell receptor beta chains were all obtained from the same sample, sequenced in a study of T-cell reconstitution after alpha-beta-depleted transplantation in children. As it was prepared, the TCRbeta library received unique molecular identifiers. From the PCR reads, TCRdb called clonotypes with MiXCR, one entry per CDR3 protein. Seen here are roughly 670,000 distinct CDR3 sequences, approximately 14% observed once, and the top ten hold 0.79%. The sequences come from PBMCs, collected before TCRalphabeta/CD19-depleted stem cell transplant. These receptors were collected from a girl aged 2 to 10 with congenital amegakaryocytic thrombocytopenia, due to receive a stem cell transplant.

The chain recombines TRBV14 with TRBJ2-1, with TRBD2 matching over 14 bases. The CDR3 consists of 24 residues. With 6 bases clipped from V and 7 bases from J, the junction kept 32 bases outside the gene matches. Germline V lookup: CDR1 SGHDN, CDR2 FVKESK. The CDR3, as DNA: TGTGCCAGCAGACCAACAGGGGATCCGGATGGGACTAGCGGGAGAGCAGCAAAACCTAATGAGCAGTTCTTC. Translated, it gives CASRPTGDPDGTSGRAAKPNEQFF.

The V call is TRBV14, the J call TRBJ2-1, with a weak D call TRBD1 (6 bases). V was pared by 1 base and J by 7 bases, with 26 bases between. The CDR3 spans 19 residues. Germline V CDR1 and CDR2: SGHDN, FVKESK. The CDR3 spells CASSQVKGRWRGGENEQFF. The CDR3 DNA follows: TGTGCCAGCAGCCAAGTTAAAGGCCGGTGGAGAGGGGGAGAGAATGAGCAGTTCTTC.

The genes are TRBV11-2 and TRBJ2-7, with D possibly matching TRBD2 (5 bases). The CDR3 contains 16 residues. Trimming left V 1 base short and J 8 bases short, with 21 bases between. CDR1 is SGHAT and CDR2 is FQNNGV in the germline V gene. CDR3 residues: CASSLVSVARADQQYF. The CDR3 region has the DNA TGTGCCAGCAGCTTAGTCAGTGTAGCGCGAGCGGACCAGCAGTACTTC. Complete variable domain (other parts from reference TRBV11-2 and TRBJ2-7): EAGVAQSPRYKIIEKRQSVAFWCNPISGHATLYWYQQILGQGPKLLIQFQNNGVVDDSQLPKDRFSAERLKGVDSTLKIQPAKLEDSAVYLCASSLVSVARADQQYFGPGTRLTVT.

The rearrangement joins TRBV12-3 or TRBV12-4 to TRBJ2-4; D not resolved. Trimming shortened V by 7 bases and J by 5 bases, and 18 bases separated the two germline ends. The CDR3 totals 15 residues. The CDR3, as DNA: TGTGCCAGCACCGGGTCGGCCTGGGTGCAAAACATTCAGTACTTC. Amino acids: CASTGSAWVQNIQYF.

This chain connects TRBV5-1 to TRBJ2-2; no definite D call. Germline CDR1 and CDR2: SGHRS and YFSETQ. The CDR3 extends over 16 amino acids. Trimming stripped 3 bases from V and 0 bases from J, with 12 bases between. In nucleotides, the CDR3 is TGCGCCAGCAGCTCGCTTGGGCCCGCGAACACCGGGGAGCTGTTTTTT. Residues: CASSSLGPANTGELFF.

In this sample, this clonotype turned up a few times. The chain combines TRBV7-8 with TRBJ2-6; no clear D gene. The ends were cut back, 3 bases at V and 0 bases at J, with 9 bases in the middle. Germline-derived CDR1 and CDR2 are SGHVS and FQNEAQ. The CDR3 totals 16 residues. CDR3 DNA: TGTGCCAGCAGCTTGACGCCAAACTCTGGGGCCAACGTCCTGACTTTC. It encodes CASSLTPNSGANVLTF.

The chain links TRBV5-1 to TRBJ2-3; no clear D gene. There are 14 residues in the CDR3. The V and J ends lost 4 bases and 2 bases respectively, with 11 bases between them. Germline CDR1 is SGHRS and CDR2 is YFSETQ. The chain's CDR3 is CASSKDLNTDTQYF. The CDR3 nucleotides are TGCGCCAGCAGCAAGGACCTGAACACAGATACGCAGTATTTT.

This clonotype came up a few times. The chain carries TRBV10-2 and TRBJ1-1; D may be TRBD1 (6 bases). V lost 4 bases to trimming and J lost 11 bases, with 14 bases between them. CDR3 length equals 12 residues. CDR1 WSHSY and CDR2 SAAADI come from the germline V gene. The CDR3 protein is CASSASTGWAFF. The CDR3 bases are TGCGCCAGCAGTGCCTCGACAGGTTGGGCTTTCTTT.

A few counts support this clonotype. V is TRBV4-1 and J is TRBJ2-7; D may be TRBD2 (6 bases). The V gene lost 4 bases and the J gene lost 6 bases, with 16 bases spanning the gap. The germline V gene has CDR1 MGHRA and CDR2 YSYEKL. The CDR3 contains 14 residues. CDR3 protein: CASSRESSAGEQYF. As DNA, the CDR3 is TGCGCCAGCAGCCGAGAATCTAGCGCGGGCGAGCAGTACTTC.

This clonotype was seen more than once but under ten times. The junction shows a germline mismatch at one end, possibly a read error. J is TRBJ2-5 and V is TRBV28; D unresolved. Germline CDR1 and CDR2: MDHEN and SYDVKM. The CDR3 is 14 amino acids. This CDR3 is CASSFDGMSETHYF. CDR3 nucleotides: TGTGCCAGCAGTTTTGACGGAATGTCCGAGACCCATTACTTC.

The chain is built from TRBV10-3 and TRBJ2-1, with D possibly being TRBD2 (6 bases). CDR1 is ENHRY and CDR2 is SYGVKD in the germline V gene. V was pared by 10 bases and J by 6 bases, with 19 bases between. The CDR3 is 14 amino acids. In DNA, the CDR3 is TGTGCCACACTCCCGGGGACTCCCTTCAATGAGCAGTTCTTC. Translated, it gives CATLPGTPFNEQFF.

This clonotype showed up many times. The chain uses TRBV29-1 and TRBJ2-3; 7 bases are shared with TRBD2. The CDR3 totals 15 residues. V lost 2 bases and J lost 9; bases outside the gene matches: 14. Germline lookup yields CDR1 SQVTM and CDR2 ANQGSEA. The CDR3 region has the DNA TGCAGCGTTGAACTAGCGGAACCTCGGTTGGGCACGCAGTATTTT. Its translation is CSVELAEPRLGTQYF.

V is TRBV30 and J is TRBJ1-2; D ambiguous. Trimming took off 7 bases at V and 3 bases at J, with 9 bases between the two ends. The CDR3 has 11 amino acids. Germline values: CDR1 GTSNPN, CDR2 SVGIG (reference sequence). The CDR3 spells CAFLRDYGYTF. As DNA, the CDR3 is TGTGCCTTCCTCCGGGACTATGGCTACACCTTC. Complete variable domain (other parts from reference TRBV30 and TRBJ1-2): SQTIHQWPATLVQPVGSPLSLECTVEGTSNPNLYWYRQAAGRGLQLLFYSVGIGQISSEVPQNLSASRPQDRQFILSSKKLLLSDSGFYLCAFLRDYGYTFGSGTRLTVV.

In DNA form, the CDR3 reads TGCAGTGCTGACGGACTAGCGGGAGCAGGCGACGAGCAGTACTTC. It translates to CSADGLAGAGDEQYF. The rearrangement joins TRBV20-1 to TRBJ2-7, with 13 bases fitting TRBD2. CDR3 length: 15 amino acids. V was clipped by 5 bases and J by 5 bases; unmatched bases: 9. Germline lookup yields CDR1 DFQATT and CDR2 SNEGSKA (reference sequence).

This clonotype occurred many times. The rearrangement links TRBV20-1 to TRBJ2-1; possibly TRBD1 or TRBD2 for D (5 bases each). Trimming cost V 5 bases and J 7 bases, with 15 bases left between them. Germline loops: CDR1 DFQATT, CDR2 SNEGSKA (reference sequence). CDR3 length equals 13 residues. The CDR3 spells CSAEVARGNEQFF. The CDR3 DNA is TGCAGTGCTGAAGTAGCGAGGGGTAATGAGCAGTTCTTC.

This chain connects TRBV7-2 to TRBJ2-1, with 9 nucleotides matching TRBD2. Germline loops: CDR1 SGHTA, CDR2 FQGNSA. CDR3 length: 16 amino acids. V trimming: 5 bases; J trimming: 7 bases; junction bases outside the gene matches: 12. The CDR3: CASSHRGLAGRNEQFF. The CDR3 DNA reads TGTGCCAGCAGCCATCGCGGTCTAGCGGGAAGAAATGAGCAGTTCTTC.

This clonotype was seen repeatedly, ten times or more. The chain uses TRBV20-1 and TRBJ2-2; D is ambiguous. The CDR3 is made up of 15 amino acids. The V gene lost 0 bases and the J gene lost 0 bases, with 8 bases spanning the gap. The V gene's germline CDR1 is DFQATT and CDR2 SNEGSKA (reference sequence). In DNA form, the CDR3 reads TGCAGTGCTAGAGAAGACGAGACGAACACCGGGGAGCTGTTTTTT. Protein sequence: CSAREDETNTGELFF.

CDR3 in amino acids: CASSAGTSSLTGELFF. The CDR3 coding sequence is TGCGCCAGCAGCGCCGGGACTAGCAGTCTTACCGGGGAGCTGTTTTTT. The rearrangement joins TRBV5-1 to TRBJ2-2; 9 positions match TRBD2. The CDR3 spans 16 residues. Germline V gene sequence: CDR1 SGHRS, CDR2 YFSETQ. The J segment lost 5 bases and the V segment lost 4 bases, leaving 9 bases of the junction unmatched. Full variable domain (missing parts from reference TRBV5-1 and TRBJ2-2): KAGVTQTPRYLIKTRGQQVTLSCSPISGHRSVSWYQQTPGQGLQFLFEYFSETQRNKGNFPGRFSGRQFSNSRSEMNVSTLELGDSALYLCASSAGTSSLTGELFFGEGSRLTVL.

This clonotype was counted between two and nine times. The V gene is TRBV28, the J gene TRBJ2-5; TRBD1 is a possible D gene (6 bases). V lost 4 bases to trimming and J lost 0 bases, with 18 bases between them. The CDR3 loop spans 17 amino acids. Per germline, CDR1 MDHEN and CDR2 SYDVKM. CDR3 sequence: CASSSLTGGAYQETQYF. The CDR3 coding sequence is TGTGCCAGCAGTTCCCTGACAGGTGGGGCTTACCAAGAGACCCAGTACTTC. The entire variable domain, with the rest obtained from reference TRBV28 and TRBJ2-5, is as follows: DVKVTQSSRYLVKRTGEKVFLECVQDMDHENMFWYRQDPGLGLRLIYFSYDVKMKEKGDIPEGYSVSREKKERFSLILESASTNQTSMYLCASSSLTGGAYQETQYFGPGTRLLVL.

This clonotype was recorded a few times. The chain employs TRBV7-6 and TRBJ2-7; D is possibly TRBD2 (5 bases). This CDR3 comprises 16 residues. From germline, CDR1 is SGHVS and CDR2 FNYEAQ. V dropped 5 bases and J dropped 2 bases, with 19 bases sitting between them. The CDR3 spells CASSPRVGERTYEQYF. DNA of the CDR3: TGTGCCAGCAGCCCCCGCGTCGGGGAGAGAACCTACGAGCAGTACTTC.

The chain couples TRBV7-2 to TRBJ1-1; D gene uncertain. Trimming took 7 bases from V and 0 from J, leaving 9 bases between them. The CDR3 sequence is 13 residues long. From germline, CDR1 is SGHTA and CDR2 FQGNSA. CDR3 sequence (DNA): TGTGCCAGCAAAACAAGGGTGAACACTGAAGCTTTCTTT. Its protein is CASKTRVNTEAFF.

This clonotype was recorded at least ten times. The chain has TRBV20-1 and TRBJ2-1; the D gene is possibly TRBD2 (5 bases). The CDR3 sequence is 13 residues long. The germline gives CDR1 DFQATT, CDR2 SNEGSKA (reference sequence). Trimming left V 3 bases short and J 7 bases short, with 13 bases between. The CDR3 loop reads CSASSGRSNEQFF. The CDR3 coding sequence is TGCAGTGCTAGTTCGGGAAGGAGTAATGAGCAGTTCTTC.

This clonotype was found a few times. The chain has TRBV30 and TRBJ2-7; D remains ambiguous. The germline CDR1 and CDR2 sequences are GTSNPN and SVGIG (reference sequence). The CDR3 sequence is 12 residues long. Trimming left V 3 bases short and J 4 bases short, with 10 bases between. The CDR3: CAWSLRRYEQYF. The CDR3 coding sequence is TGTGCCTGGAGCCTTCGCCGGTACGAGCAGTACTTC.